Shown below are 26 T cell receptor beta chains from a single sample sequenced in a study of T cells in Graves' hyperthyroidism and ophthalmopathy. Amplification targeted TCR beta CDR3 regions from RNA transcripts. HTBI primers drove first-round RT-PCR of the TCR CDR3. TCRdb called the multiplex PCR reads again in MiXCR, with one record for every CDR3 protein. Of over 350,000 distinct CDR3 sequences in the sample, roughly 14% were seen once. The sequenced sample consisted of blood. The receptors come from a young man with Graves' ophthalmopathy.

This clonotype has a count of ten or more. In DNA, the CDR3 is TGTGCCAGCTCACCTCAGGGGTCTGGGCAGCCCCAGCATTTT. Amino acid sequence: CASSPQGSGQPQHF. The chain is built from TRBV18 and TRBJ1-5; tentatively, D is TRBD1 (6 bases). The germline CDR1 and CDR2 sequences are KGHSH and LQKENI. The CDR3 consists of 14 residues. Trimming pared 3 bases from V and 7 bases from J, leaving 13 bases between.

At least ten counts were recorded for this clonotype. This chain connects TRBV6-1 to TRBJ1-2; no clear D gene. CDR3 length: 16 residues. In germline, CDR1 is MNHNS, CDR2 SASEGT. Trimming removed 0 bases at V and 4 bases at J, with 15 bases between. The CDR3 DNA reads TGTGCCAGCAGTGAAGCAAGGGCAGCTTGGGCCTATGGCTACACCTTC. Translated, it gives CASSEARAAWAYGYTF.

This clonotype was picked up many times. The chain recombines TRBV7-3 with TRBJ2-3; 10 bases agree with TRBD1. This CDR3 contains 14 residues. With 5 bases clipped from V and 8 bases from J, the junction kept 7 bases outside the gene matches. Germline CDR1 reads SGHTA; CDR2 reads FQGTGA. The CDR3 region has the DNA TGTGCCAGCAGCGCCGGACAGGGGGTTAGTACGCAGTATTTT. This sequence encodes CASSAGQGVSTQYF. Based on the CDR3 plus reference TRBV7-3 and TRBJ2-3, the full variable domain is GAGVSQTPSNKVTEKGKYVELRCDPISGHTALYWYRQSLGQGPEFLIYFQGTGAADDSGLPNDRFFAVRPEGSVSTLKIQRTERGDSAVYLCASSAGQGVSTQYFGPGTRLTVL.

At least ten counts were recorded for this clonotype. The rearrangement uses TRBV28 and TRBJ2-2; 10 bases align to TRBD2. V lost 6 bases, J lost 1 base, and 5 bases stayed unmatched. The V gene's germline CDR1 is MDHEN and CDR2 SYDVKM. The CDR3 runs 16 residues. As DNA, the CDR3 is TGTGCCAGCAGGCTAGCGGGAGAGCAGAACACCGGGGAGCTGTTTTTT. It codes for CASRLAGEQNTGELFF.

A few counts support this clonotype. The chain uses TRBV5-1 and TRBJ2-5, with D perhaps TRBD2 (5 bases). The V and J ends lost 3 bases and 5 bases respectively, with 14 bases between them. Germline CDR1 is SGHRS and CDR2 is YFSETQ. This CDR3 is built from 14 residues. CDR3 sequence reads: CASSSAGIRETQYF. The CDR3 region has the DNA TGCGCCAGCAGCTCTGCGGGTATACGGGAGACCCAGTACTTC.

This clonotype occurred a few times. The V gene is TRBV7-3, the J gene TRBJ1-2, with D perhaps TRBD1 (5 bases). The CDR3 contains 14 residues. Trimming pared 1 base from V and 4 bases from J, leaving 10 bases between. CDR1 SGHTA and CDR2 FQGTGA come from the germline V gene. CDR3 region: CASSLSRDGYGYTF. CDR3 DNA sequence: TGTGCCAGCAGCTTAAGCAGGGATGGCTATGGCTACACCTTC.

The chain combines TRBV4-1 with TRBJ2-7, with a possible D match to TRBD2 (5 bases). Looked up from germline, CDR1 is MGHRA and CDR2 is YSYEKL. The CDR3 covers 16 residues. V was cut by 1 base and J by 0 bases, with 13 bases left in between. The CDR3 nucleotides read TGCGCCAGCAGCCAAGTATTACGGAGGAGCTCCTACGAGCAGTACTTC. Its protein product is CASSQVLRRSSYEQYF.

This clonotype was picked up many times. The J gene is TRBJ2-7, the V gene TRBV10-3; 13 nucleotides line up with TRBD2. With V trimmed by 4 bases and J by 7 bases, 19 bases remained unmatched. Germline assignment: CDR1 ENHRY and CDR2 SYGVKD. This CDR3 region has 19 residues. The CDR3 protein is CAISAGPGTSGARQGEQYF. For the CDR3, the DNA is TGTGCCATCAGTGCAGGTCCCGGGACTAGCGGGGCCCGACAGGGGGAGCAGTACTTC.

This clonotype was counted a few times. The chain employs TRBV5-5 and TRBJ2-3, with a tentative D call TRBD2 (5 bases). Germline loops: CDR1 SGHKS, CDR2 YYEKEE (reference sequence). The CDR3 has 14 residues. V was cut by 0 bases and J by 4 bases, with 9 bases left in between. The DNA of the CDR3 is TGTGCCAGCAGCTTGGAGGACTTATCAGATACGCAGTATTTT. Its protein is CASSLEDLSDTQYF.

Ten or more counts support this clonotype. The rearrangement links TRBV9 to TRBJ2-7, with TRBD2 identical over 13 bases. The V gene end was trimmed by 0 bases and the J gene end by 6 bases; junction bases not matched to a gene: 3. CDR1 and CDR2 (germline): SGDLS, YYNGEE. This CDR3 is 15 amino acids long. DNA for the CDR3: TGTGCCAGCAGCGTAGGGACTAGCGGGGGTTCCGAGCAGTACTTC. Its protein is CASSVGTSGGSEQYF. The variable domain in full, completed from reference TRBV9 and TRBJ2-7, reads DSGVTQTPKHLITATGQRVTLRCSPRSGDLSVYWYQQSLDQGLQFLIQYYNGEERAKGNILERFSAQQFPDLHSELNLSSLELGDSALYFCASSVGTSGGSEQYFGPGTRLTVT.

This clonotype was observed many times. This rearrangement joins TRBV9 to TRBJ2-7, with D perhaps TRBD1 (5 bases). This CDR3 has 15 residues. V was pared by 4 bases and J by 5 bases, with 19 bases between. The germline gives CDR1 SGDLS, CDR2 YYNGEE. The CDR3 sequence is CASSLRSDSDNEQYF. CDR3 sequence (DNA): TGTGCCAGCAGCCTACGGAGTGACAGCGACAACGAGCAGTACTTC.

This clonotype was recorded many times. The chain carries TRBV3-1 and TRBJ2-7, with D hard to call. CDR3 size: 13 residues. V lost 8 bases and J 3 bases, leaving 14 bases between the germline ends. The V gene's germline CDR1 is LGHDT and CDR2 YNNKEL (reference sequence). CDR3 sequence (DNA): TGTGCCAGCCATGGGCAGCTCAACTACGAGCAGTACTTC. Translated: CASHGQLNYEQYF.

This clonotype was counted many times. V usage is TRBV29-1 and J usage is TRBJ2-3; tentatively, D is TRBD1 (6 bases). The germline V gene has CDR1 SQVTM and CDR2 ANQGSEA. The ends were cut back, 7 bases at V and 1 base at J, with 15 bases in the middle. This CDR3 region has 14 residues. The CDR3 sequence: CSARRGVGTDTQYF. The DNA of the CDR3 is TGCAGCGCTCGCAGGGGAGTGGGCACAGATACGCAGTATTTT.

This chain connects TRBV7-2 to TRBJ1-3; TRBD1 aligns across 11 bases. Trimming at V came to 2 bases and at J to 8 bases, leaving 11 bases not matched to a gene. The CDR3 totals 17 residues. Germline lookup yields CDR1 SGHTA and CDR2 FQGNSA. The CDR3 region is CASSLSSGTGGSDTIYF. CDR3 nucleotide sequence: TGTGCCAGCAGCTTATCCTCCGGGACAGGGGGGAGTGACACCATATATTTT.

The table lists this clonotype with many counts. The V gene is TRBV11-1, the J gene TRBJ2-7, with 11 bases that match TRBD2. V lost 5 bases to trimming and J lost 6 bases; unmatched junction nucleotides: 6. CDR1 and CDR2 (germline): SGHAT, FQDESV (reference sequence). This CDR3 has 14 amino acids. The CDR3 DNA reads TGTGCCAGCAGCCTACTAGCGGGAGAAAGCGAGCAGTACTTC. It translates to CASSLLAGESEQYF. Full variable domain (rest looked up from reference TRBV11-1 and TRBJ2-7): EAEVAQSPRYKITEKSQAVAFWCDPISGHATLYWYRQILGQGPELLVQFQDESVVDDSQLPKDRFSAERLKGVDSTLKIQPAELGDSAMYLCASSLLAGESEQYFGPGTRLTVT.

The V call is TRBV7-9, the J call TRBJ2-7; possibly TRBD1 or TRBD2 for D (5 bases each). The V gene's germline CDR1 is SEHNR and CDR2 FQNEAQ (reference sequence). The CDR3 length is 14 residues. Trimming pared 1 base from V and 4 bases from J, leaving 11 bases between. The CDR3 DNA reads TGTGCCAGCAGCTTAGGGGGGACCGTATACGAGCAGTACTTC. Its protein product is CASSLGGTVYEQYF.

This clonotype occurred many times. The rearrangement uses TRBV2 and TRBJ1-2; D gene uncertain. The CDR3 sequence is 12 residues long. V was clipped by 1 base and J by 5 bases, with 5 bases between them. Germline-derived CDR1 and CDR2 are SNHLY and FYNNEI. The DNA of the CDR3 is TGTGCCAGCAGTGAAGGCGTATATGGCTACACCTTC. This encodes CASSEGVYGYTF.

This clonotype was seen at least ten times. The chain employs TRBV7-2 and TRBJ1-3; D is perhaps TRBD1 (6 bases). The CDR3 extends over 13 amino acids. V was pared by 1 base and J by 10 bases, with 11 bases between. Germline CDR1 and CDR2: SGHTA and FQGNSA. CDR3 region: CASSLEQGSTIYF. CDR3 coding DNA: TGTGCCAGCAGCTTAGAACAGGGCAGTACCATATATTTT.

This clonotype has ten or more counts. The chain uses TRBV18 and TRBJ2-7, with a weak D call TRBD2 (6 bases). This CDR3 is built from 14 residues. Per germline, CDR1 KGHSH and CDR2 LQKENI. The V end was cut by 0 bases, the J end by 7 bases, with 13 bases between. CDR3 loop: CASSPPNGRREQYF. The DNA of the CDR3 is TGTGCCAGCTCACCACCCAATGGGAGGCGGGAGCAGTACTTC.

This clonotype was seen at least ten times. The CDR3: CASSQDFREASYEQYF. DNA of the CDR3: TGTGCCAGCAGCCAAGATTTCCGAGAGGCCTCCTACGAGCAGTACTTC. The rearrangement uses TRBV3-1 and TRBJ2-7; D ambiguous. The CDR3 spans 16 residues. Trimming took off 0 bases at V and 0 bases at J, with 12 bases between the two ends. CDR1 is LGHDT, CDR2 YNNKEL, per germline (reference sequence).

This clonotype has at least ten counts. J is TRBJ1-2 and V is TRBV3-1; 11 bases are a match to TRBD1. From germline, CDR1 is LGHDT and CDR2 YNNKEL (reference sequence). J was trimmed by 5 bases and V by 0 bases; bases with no gene match: 5. The CDR3 contains 16 residues. This chain's CDR3 is CASSQDFGQGAYGYTF. In DNA, the CDR3 is TGTGCCAGCAGCCAAGATTTCGGACAGGGGGCGTATGGCTACACCTTC.

This clonotype appeared many times. The CDR3 nucleotides are TGTGCCACCAGTGATTTGGAGGGCCCCCTCAATCAGCCCCAGCATTTT. It is translated as CATSDLEGPLNQPQHF. V and J are TRBV24-1 and TRBJ1-5; D not certain. V dropped 0 bases and J dropped 3 bases, with 11 bases sitting between them. The CDR3 sequence is 16 residues long. Germline lookup yields CDR1 KGHDR and CDR2 SFDVKD.

The CDR3 nucleotides are TGTGCCAGCAGCGGCCCTCCCGGGACTAGCGGGAGGGCTGCAGATACGCAGTATTTT. This codes for CASSGPPGTSGRAADTQYF. The rearrangement uses TRBV6-1 and TRBJ2-3; 16 bases are a match to TRBD2. The CDR3 has 19 residues. With V trimmed by 6 bases and J by 4 bases, 13 bases remained unmatched. Germline CDR1 MNHNS, CDR2 SASEGT.

This clonotype was counted only a few times. Given a much more abundant clone one base away, this may be a read error. The gene calls are TRBV12-5 and TRBJ1-1; TRBD1 might be the D (5 bases). V gave up 7 bases and J gave up 5 bases, with 17 bases separating them. The germline V gene encodes CDR1 LGHNT and CDR2 FRNRAP. The CDR3 loop spans 14 amino acids. CDR3 loop: CASVTAGPRTEAFF. The CDR3 nucleotides are TGTGCTAGTGTCACCGCGGGGCCCCGGACTGAAGCTTTCTTT.

In its sample, this clonotype was seen many times. The rearrangement uses TRBV7-6 and TRBJ2-7; a possible D gene is TRBD2 (6 bases). This CDR3 contains 15 residues. V lost 5 bases to trimming and J lost 2 bases, with 16 bases between them. Germline CDR1 and CDR2: SGHVS and FNYEAQ. The CDR3 coding sequence is TGTGCCAGCAGCCCCGTTTTGGAGGGGACCTACGAGCAGTACTTC. It encodes CASSPVLEGTYEQYF. Based on the CDR3 plus reference TRBV7-6 and TRBJ2-7, the full variable domain is GAGVSQSPRYKVTKRGQDVALRCDPISGHVSLYWYRQALGQGPEFLTYFNYEAQQDKSGLPNDRFSAERPEGSISTLTIQRTEQRDSAMYRCASSPVLEGTYEQYFGPGTRLTVT.

This clonotype was picked up many times. The chain uses TRBV18 and TRBJ1-2; no definite D call. V lost 0 bases to trimming and J lost 0 bases, with 5 bases between them. The germline V gene encodes CDR1 KGHSH and CDR2 LQKENI. The CDR3 covers 14 residues. CDR3 in amino acids: CASSPPGSNYGYTF. The CDR3 coding sequence is TGTGCCAGCTCACCACCTGGTTCTAACTATGGCTACACCTTC. Drawing the rest from reference TRBV18 and TRBJ1-2, the complete variable domain is NAGVMQNPRHLVRRRGQEARLRCSPMKGHSHVYWYRQLPEEGLKFMVYLQKENIIDESGMPKERFSAEFPKEGPSILRIQQVVRGDSAAYFCASSPPGSNYGYTFGSGTRLTVV.